Shown below are 28 T cell receptor beta chains from a single sample sequenced in a study of synovial regulatory T cells in juvenile arthritis. Study-level results: TCR diversity was lower in inflammation-associated blood Treg cells than in other blood Treg cells.

The protocol was immunoSEQ multiplex PCR, while the TCRdb copy is restricted to in-frame clones and leaves out a portion. This sample's table has about 9,900 clones. Antigens of these TCRs are unknown. The sequenced sample consisted of Treg cells from blood. The subset is: HLA-DR+ inflammation-associated blood Treg cells. The receptors here all came from a donor between 2 and 29 years old with juvenile idiopathic arthritis.

The rearrangement links TRBV7-6 to TRBJ1-1; TCRdb's D gene call, TRBD1, goes unchecked for lack of DNA. The CDR3 is 14 residues long. No DNA has been recorded. The germline V gene has CDR1 SGHVS and CDR2 FNYEAQ. CDR3 loop: CASSTGQENTEAFF.

This rearrangement joins TRBV10-2 to TRBJ1-6. In germline, CDR1 is WSHSY, CDR2 SAAADI. The CDR3 runs to 14 residues. The entry carries no DNA sequence. The CDR3 here is CASSDRGLDSPLHF.

V usage is TRBV15 and J usage is TRBJ1-2. The CDR3 extends over 13 amino acids. No DNA is given. The germline V gene encodes CDR1 LNHNV and CDR2 YYDKDF (reference sequence). The CDR3 sequence is CATSRGGGYGYTF. Full variable domain (rest looked up from reference TRBV15 and TRBJ1-2): DAMVIQNPRYQVTQFGKPVTLSCSQTLNHNVMYWYQQKSSQAPKLLFHYYDKDFNNEADTPDNFQSRRPNTSFCFLDIRSPGLGDTAMYLCATSRGGGYGYTFGSGTRLTVV.

The chain recombines TRBV5-5 with TRBJ1-6; TCRdb's D call, TRBD1, is unchecked because there is no DNA. Germline V gene data show CDR1 as SGHKS and CDR2 as YYEKEE (reference sequence). The CDR3 consists of 15 residues. DNA is not recorded here. The CDR3 spells CASSLAGVGNSPLHF.

This sequence joins TRBV7-2 and TRBJ2-2. The germline CDR1 and CDR2 sequences are SGHTA and FQGNSA. This CDR3 region has 15 residues. The nucleotide record is missing. CDR3: CASTPGTGNTGELFF.

This chain's CDR3 is CAISEKGQVYNSPLHF. The chain links TRBV10-3 to TRBJ1-6; without DNA, the TCRdb call of TRBD1 cannot be checked. The CDR3 sequence is 16 residues long. Only the protein sequence is given. Germline V gene sequence: CDR1 ENHRY, CDR2 SYGVKD.

About this clone itself: This CDR3 is missing its conserved last phenylalanine or tryptophan, likely due to a read error. This chain links TRBV4-3 with TRBJ1-1. Germline V gives CDR1 LGHNA, CDR2 YSLEER. The CDR3 covers 15 residues. The nucleotide record is missing. CDR3 loop: CASSQHGGRNTEAFS.

This chain links TRBV13 with TRBJ2-5; TCRdb gives TRBD2 as the D gene, but with no DNA this cannot be confirmed. This CDR3 has 14 residues. No DNA is given. CDR1 PRHDT and CDR2 FYEKMQ come from the germline V gene (reference sequence). The CDR3: CASSPKGLLDEQYF.

The rearrangement uses TRBV6-5 and TRBJ1-2; TCRdb picks TRBD1, but there is no DNA to check that call. Per the germline V gene, CDR1 is MNHEY and CDR2 is SVGAGI. This CDR3 has 13 residues. DNA was not recorded. The CDR3 reads CASSSTGAYGYTF.

The V and J genes are TRBV6-5 and TRBJ2-1. Per the germline V gene, CDR1 is MNHEY and CDR2 is SVGAGI. There are 13 residues in the CDR3. No DNA is given. CDR3 protein: CASSYSGPNEQFF.

The chain carries TRBV7-2 and TRBJ1-5; absent DNA, TCRdb's TRBD1 call cannot be checked. CDR1 is SGHTA, CDR2 FQGNSA, per germline. CDR3 length: 13 residues. This entry has no DNA. This CDR3 is CASSFTGLQPQHF.

This CDR3 reads CASSVRVSTEAFF. The J gene is TRBJ1-1, the V gene TRBV7-6. The germline V gene encodes CDR1 SGHVS and CDR2 FNYEAQ. The CDR3 has 13 residues. The record lacks a DNA sequence.

The chain links TRBV19 to TRBJ1-1. CDR1 and CDR2 from the germline V gene are LNHDA and SQIVND (reference sequence). The CDR3 sequence is 15 residues long. The nucleotide record is missing. The CDR3 region is CASSLARDGNTEAFF.

The chain employs TRBV4-3 and TRBJ2-6; the D call of TRBD1 rests on TCRdb alone, since no DNA is present to check it. From germline, CDR1 is LGHNA and CDR2 YSLEER. The CDR3 contains 16 residues. No DNA accompanies this entry. CDR3 residues: CASSQDHSSGANVLTF.

The chain has TRBV5-6 and TRBJ2-3; TCRdb proposes TRBD1, but this gene call is untestable without DNA. This CDR3 region has 16 residues. The nucleotide record is missing. From germline, CDR1 is SGHDT and CDR2 YYEEEE. The CDR3 loop is CASSPDRGLSTDTQYF.

This chain links TRBV5-1 with TRBJ1-5; TCRdb outputs TRBD1, but without DNA this stays unchecked. Germline V gene sequence: CDR1 SGHRS, CDR2 YFSETQ. The CDR3 covers 15 residues. Only the protein is available. The CDR3 here is CASSLEGGSNQPQHF.

The chain combines TRBV10-3 with TRBJ1-3. The CDR3 is 15 amino acids. The protein alone is recorded here. Germline V lookup: CDR1 ENHRY, CDR2 SYGVKD. The CDR3 protein is CAIGEHSLAGNTIYF.

The V gene is TRBV6-5, the J gene TRBJ2-5; TCRdb names TRBD2, which stays unverified in the absence of DNA. This CDR3 is built from 13 residues. The coding DNA is unavailable. The V gene's germline CDR1 is MNHEY and CDR2 SVGAGI. The CDR3 sequence is CASRPGLQETQYF.

The chain employs TRBV10-3 and TRBJ1-5. The CDR3 has 15 residues. This entry has no DNA. From germline, CDR1 is ENHRY and CDR2 SYGVKD. CDR3 residues: CAHNTADTSNQPQHF.

CDR3: CASSILGQGNEKLFF. The genes are TRBV19 and TRBJ1-4; TCRdb's assignment of TRBD1 cannot be checked, as there is no DNA. The CDR3 is made up of 15 amino acids. DNA was not recorded. In germline, CDR1 is LNHDA, CDR2 SQIVND (reference sequence).

The gene calls are TRBV5-8 and TRBJ2-1. This CDR3 is 15 amino acids long. DNA was not recorded. Germline lookup yields CDR1 SGHTS and CDR2 YDEGEE. The CDR3 reads CASSLRGFTRDEQFF.

This sequence joins TRBV2 and TRBJ1-1. Per the germline V gene, CDR1 is SNHLY and CDR2 is FYNNEI. The CDR3 is 13 amino acids. Only the protein is available. This chain's CDR3 is CASSGSRGRDAFF.

V is TRBV7-2 and J is TRBJ2-2; lacking DNA, the TRBD1 call made by TCRdb goes unchecked. The germline CDR1 and CDR2 sequences are SGHTA and FQGNSA. The CDR3 covers 15 residues. No DNA accompanies this entry. CDR3 loop: CASSPGTGLGGELFF.

The chain carries TRBV6-5 and TRBJ1-1. The CDR3 runs 15 residues. DNA is not recorded here. Germline CDR1 and CDR2: MNHEY and SVGAGI. The chain's CDR3 is CASTPGGSSNTEAFF.

The chain links TRBV5-1 to TRBJ1-1. CDR3 length equals 13 residues. The nucleotide record is missing. Germline loops: CDR1 SGHRS, CDR2 YFSETQ. CDR3 residues: CASSRGFGTEAFF.

The V call is TRBV27, the J call TRBJ1-3; TCRdb's assignment of TRBD1 cannot be checked, as there is no DNA. Germline-derived CDR1 and CDR2 are MNHEY and SMNVEV (reference sequence). The CDR3 length is 15 residues. No nucleotide data were recorded. The CDR3 loop is CASSKGTGAGNTIYF.

The chain recombines TRBV7-9 with TRBJ2-7; there is no DNA to check the TCRdb D call of TRBD1. Germline CDR1 reads SEHNR; CDR2 reads FQNEAQ (reference sequence). The CDR3 spans 16 residues. No DNA appears here. The CDR3 reads CAALLGSGQGDLEQYF. The full variable domain, in which reference TRBV7-9 and TRBJ2-7 provide the parts outside the CDR3, is DTGVSQNPRHKITKRGQNVTFRCDPISEHNRLYWYRQTLGQGPEFLTYFQNEAQLEKSRLLSDRFSAERPKGSFSTLEIQRTEQGDSAMYLCAALLGSGQGDLEQYFGPGTRLTVT.

The chain combines TRBV7-7 with TRBJ2-2. Germline V gives CDR1 SSHAT, CDR2 FNYEAQ (reference sequence). The CDR3 runs 16 residues. No DNA accompanies this entry. The CDR3 region is CASSSLVHANTGELFF.